This is a list of T cell receptor beta chains from one sample in a study of a mutant IDH1 vaccine in newly diagnosed glioma. The protocol was immunoSEQ multiplex PCR, while the TCRdb copy is restricted to in-frame clones and leaves out a portion. The sample includes about 38,000 clones, 81% of them seen just once. The antigens for these receptors are not known. The material was PBMCs, obtained from a glioma patient whose treatment included an IDH1 peptide vaccine. The receptors were gathered from a man aged 40-49 years with glioma. The CDR3 runs from the conserved cysteine through the conserved F or W. D genes are given only for firm matches. Only part of the rows carry a size: once, few, many, or a class if the clone is expanded.

clone size	V gene	J gene	D gene	CDR3 DNA	CDR3 protein
.	TRBV30	TRBJ1-2	.	TGTGCCCACCGGGACCCTGGCTACACCTTC	CAHRDPGYTF
.	TRBV7-2	TRBJ2-7	.	TGTGCCAGCAGCAGGGACTTGTACGAGCAGTACTTC	CASSRDLYEQYF
.	TRBV11-3	TRBJ2-3	TRBD1	TGTGCCAGCAGCTCAGGGGGAGATACGCAGTATTTT	CASSSGGDTQYF
.	TRBV4-3	TRBJ1-2	.	TGCGCCAGCAGCCAAGGGGGCAGGGTGTCGGGTGGCTACACCTTC	CASSQGGRVSGGYTF
few	TRBV5-1	TRBJ1-1	TRBD1	TGCGCCAGCAGCCTAGGGGACAGGATGATGAACACTGAAGCTTTCTTT	CASSLGDRMMNTEAFF
.	TRBV2	TRBJ2-1	TRBD2	TGTGCCAGCGTAACTAGCGGGGGGCTTCGGTCCTACAATGAGCAGTTCTTC	CASVTSGGLRSYNEQFF
.	TRBV6-1	TRBJ1-2	.	TGTGCCAGCAGTGAAATAGGGCAGGGGAAAGGCTACACCTTC	CASSEIGQGKGYTF
.	TRBV4-2	TRBJ2-7	.	TGTGCCAGCAGCCAAGAAGTCCAGGGGACCTACGAGCAGTACTTC	CASSQEVQGTYEQYF
.	TRBV4-3	TRBJ2-5	.	TGCGCCAGCAGCCAAGAGGGGAGGGAGACCCAGTACTTC	CASSQEGRETQYF
.	TRBV6-4	TRBJ2-3	.	TGTGCCAGCAGTGTAGGGCGGGAAGACACAGATACGCAGTATTTT	CASSVGREDTDTQYF
.	TRBV7-7	TRBJ2-7	.	TGTGCTAGCAGCGCGGGCCCCCTAAACGAGCAGTACTTC	CASSAGPLNEQYF
.	TRBV18	TRBJ1-1	TRBD1	TGTGCCAGCTCACCACGGCAGGGGGGGAGCAGAACTGAAGCTTTCTTT	CASSPRQGGSRTEAFF
once	TRBV6-1	TRBJ1-2	.	TGTGCCAGCAGTGACGGGACGGGCAGTGGCTACACCTTC	CASSDGTGSGYTF
.	TRBV6-1	TRBJ1-6	.	TGTGCCAGCAGTATTTCGACCCTCCACTTT	CASSISTLHF
.	TRBV5-1	TRBJ2-3	TRBD2	TGCGCCAGCAGCTTGACTAGCGGGGGGTTCGCAGATACGCAGTATTTT	CASSLTSGGFADTQYF
few	TRBV11-2	TRBJ1-5	TRBD1	TGTGCCAGCAGCCGGACAGGAAACAATCAGCCCCAGCATTTT	CASSRTGNNQPQHF
.	TRBV6-6	TRBJ2-2	TRBD2	TGTGCCAGCAGGATTAAACTAGCGGGGACCGGGGAGCTGTTTTTT	CASRIKLAGTGELFF
.	TRBV18	TRBJ1-1	.	TGTGCCAGCTCACCACCGGGGAGGACTGAAGCTTTCTTT	CASSPPGRTEAFF
.	TRBV10-1	TRBJ2-7	.	TGCGCCAGCAGTTGGACGGGGACCGGGACGTACTTC	CASSWTGTGTYF
.	TRBV9	TRBJ2-7	TRBD2	TGTGCCAGCAGCGTAGAGATGGGCGGGAGAAGTTTCGAGCAGTACTTC	CASSVEMGGRSFEQYF
.	TRBV10-2	TRBJ2-5	.	TGCGCCAGCAGTGACGCAGGGGGGCTTGGCGAAGCCCAGTACTTC	CASSDAGGLGEAQYF
few	TRBV28	TRBJ1-5	.	TGTGCCAGCAGTTTAAGCGGGCCCGGCGGCCCCCAGCATTTT	CASSLSGPGGPQHF
.	TRBV4-3	TRBJ2-7	TRBD2	TGCGCCAGCAGCCAGTCCCTCCCTATAGCGGGAGTGATAGGGCTCTCCTACGAGCAGTACTTC	CASSQSLPIAGVIGLSYEQYF
.	TRBV19	TRBJ2-3	TRBD1	TGTGCCAGTAGCCGACAGGGTGGGGATACGCAGTATTTT	CASSRQGGDTQYF
.	TRBV5-1	TRBJ2-7	.	TGCGCCAGCAGCCCGGTACGAGACTCCTACGAGCAGTACTTC	CASSPVRDSYEQYF
.	TRBV7-9	TRBJ2-1	.	TGTGCCAGCAGCTTAGATCTTTTATACAATGAGCAGTTCTTC	CASSLDLLYNEQFF
.	TRBV28	TRBJ1-4	.	TGTGCCAGCAGTTTGGCTAATGAAAAACTGTTTTTT	CASSLANEKLFF
.	TRBV30	TRBJ2-5	.	TGTGCCTGGACCGGGACCACTCGGGAGACCCAGTACTTC	CAWTGTTRETQYF
.	TRBV7-2	TRBJ2-7	.	TGTGCCAGCAGCTTACCGCAAAGGGCCCACCACGAGCAGTACTTC	CASSLPQRAHHEQYF
.	TRBV9	TRBJ2-7	TRBD2	TGTGCCAGCAGCCCCCAAGGCGGGGGGGCGAGCTCCTACGAGCAGTACTTC	CASSPQGGGASSYEQYF
.	TRBV7-2	TRBJ2-7	TRBD2	TGTGCCAGCAGCCGCCTAGCGGGGGCCTACGAGCAGTACTTC	CASSRLAGAYEQYF
.	TRBV19	TRBJ1-5	TRBD1	TGTGCCAGTAGTGTGGCCGGGACAGAATATCAGCCCCAGCATTTT	CASSVAGTEYQPQHF
once	TRBV7-2	TRBJ2-7	.	TGTGCCAGCAGGTTGAATCCCCTAGTCGAATACGAGCAGTACTTC	CASRLNPLVEYEQYF
.	TRBV6-5	TRBJ2-1	.	TGTGCCAGCAGTTATCTAACTGAGCAGTTCTTC	CASSYLTEQFF
.	TRBV30	TRBJ1-1	.	TGTGCCTGGAGTGTTGGCGGCAAGGTGAACACTGAAGCTTTCTTT	CAWSVGGKVNTEAFF
.	TRBV4-2	TRBJ2-5	.	TGTGCCAGCAGCCAAAACCCCCAGTACCAAGAGACCCAGTACTTC	CASSQNPQYQETQYF
.	TRBV27	TRBJ2-2	.	TGTGCCAGCAGTCCTCGCACCTTTGGGAACACCGGGGAGCTGTTTTTT	CASSPRTFGNTGELFF
.	TRBV11-2	TRBJ2-7	.	TGTGCCAGCACCAAAAAAATAGGCGACAGCTCCTACGAGCAGTACTTC	CASTKKIGDSSYEQYF
.	TRBV5-4	TRBJ2-5	.	TGTGCCAGCAGCTTGGCGATGGGGGAGACCCAGTACTTC	CASSLAMGETQYF
once	TRBV10-3	TRBJ2-7	TRBD2	TGTGCCATCAGTGAGAGGAGACTAGCGACCTACGAGCAGTACTTC	CAISERRLATYEQYF
.	TRBV7-2	TRBJ2-7	.	TGTGCCAGCAGCCCAGGGGCGGGAACCTCCTACGAGCAGTACTTC	CASSPGAGTSYEQYF
.	TRBV6-4	TRBJ1-5	TRBD1	TGTGCCAGCAGTGCCGGGACAGGGGGCAATCAGCCCCAGCATTTT	CASSAGTGGNQPQHF
.	TRBV5-4	TRBJ2-5	.	TGTGCCAGCAGCTCTACGATCCTCCGGGAGACCCAGTACTTC	CASSSTILRETQYF
.	TRBV7-8	TRBJ1-5	.	TGTGCCAGCAGCTTACGTCACGGCGGGAATCAGCCCCAGCATTTT	CASSLRHGGNQPQHF
.	TRBV30	TRBJ2-7	.	TGTGCCTGGACGGGGGCCTACGAGCAGTACTTC	CAWTGAYEQYF